What follows are 29 T cell receptor beta chains derived from one specimen sequenced in a study of shared clonotypes between healthy human individuals. Method: immunoSEQ multiplex PCR; TCRdb's copy keeps in-frame clones and lacks some. The table shows 600,000 to 700,000 clones, with 73% occurring only once. The sequenced sample was memory CD4+ T cells sorted from blood. Subset specified: CD45RA-negative fraction. The receptors stem from a woman aged 30 to 39 in good health.

CDR3 sequence: CASTTLLSEAFF. In DNA, the CDR3 is TGTGCCAGCACCACTCTTTTATCTGAAGCTTTCTTT. The genes are TRBV28 and TRBJ1-1, with no clear D. V lost 7 bases to trimming and J lost 6 bases, with 12 bases between them. From germline, CDR1 is MDHEN and CDR2 SYDVKM. This CDR3 region has 12 residues.

The chain has TRBV4-1 and TRBJ1-1, with 8 bases matching TRBD1. V trimming: 1 base; J trimming: 3 bases; junction bases outside the gene matches: 7. Germline V lookup: CDR1 MGHRA, CDR2 YSYEKL. This CDR3 spans 16 amino acids. CDR3 DNA: TGCGCCAGCAGCCAAGCCTGGACAGGGCAGGACACTGAAGCTTTCTTT. Translated, it gives CASSQAWTGQDTEAFF.

The rearrangement joins TRBV5-1 to TRBJ1-3, with a weak D call TRBD1 (5 bases). This CDR3 is 13 amino acids long. CDR1 is SGHRS, CDR2 YFSETQ, per germline. V dropped 4 bases and J dropped 6 bases, with 11 bases sitting between them. CDR3 sequence: CASSPSGENTIYF. The CDR3 coding sequence is TGCGCCAGCAGCCCCTCGGGGGAAAACACCATATATTTT.

J is TRBJ2-3 and V is TRBV6-1; a weak D match, TRBD2 (5 bases). This CDR3 contains 11 residues. Germline CDR1 and CDR2: MNHNS and SASEGT. Between the trimmed V and J ends, which lost 8 bases and 6 bases, there was a span of 9 bases. CDR3 protein: CASRRGDTQYF. DNA for the CDR3: TGTGCCAGCCGCCGCGGGGATACGCAGTATTTT.

The chain recombines TRBV28 with TRBJ2-2, with 10 bases fitting TRBD2. Germline V gene lookup returns CDR1 MDHEN and CDR2 SYDVKM. There are 16 residues in the CDR3. V was pared by 5 bases and J by 1 base, with 4 bases of the junction left unmatched. The CDR3 reads CASSPGLAVNTGELFF. For the CDR3, the DNA is TGTGCCAGCAGTCCCGGACTAGCGGTGAACACCGGGGAGCTGTTTTTT.

This clone was seen only a few times. V usage is TRBV30 and J usage is TRBJ1-5; D ambiguous. The CDR3 covers 13 residues. The germline V gene encodes CDR1 GTSNPN and CDR2 SVGIG (reference sequence). The V end was cut by 0 bases, the J end by 6 bases, with 9 bases between. CDR3 in amino acids: CAWSVSGGQPQHF. The CDR3 DNA reads TGTGCCTGGAGTGTTTCGGGCGGTCAGCCCCAGCATTTT.

The chain employs TRBV15 and TRBJ2-7; 7 bases line up with TRBD2. There are 16 residues in the CDR3. Germline-derived CDR1 and CDR2 are LNHNV and YYDKDF (reference sequence). The V segment lost 2 bases and the J segment 5 bases; nucleotides outside the gene matches: 12. Written as DNA, the CDR3 is TGTGCCACCAGCAGAATGCTCGGCGGGAGTGGCGACGAGCAGTACTTC. Protein sequence: CATSRMLGGSGDEQYF.

The chain joins TRBV28 to TRBJ2-5; possible D gene TRBD1, 5 bases. The CDR3 has 12 residues. Per germline, CDR1 MDHEN and CDR2 SYDVKM. The ends were cut back, 5 bases at V and 6 bases at J, with 10 bases in the middle. CDR3 amino acids: CASSQGRKTQYF. CDR3 coding DNA: TGTGCCAGCAGTCAGGGAAGAAAGACCCAGTACTTC. Complete variable domain (other parts from reference TRBV28 and TRBJ2-5): DVKVTQSSRYLVKRTGEKVFLECVQDMDHENMFWYRQDPGLGLRLIYFSYDVKMKEKGDIPEGYSVSREKKERFSLILESASTNQTSMYLCASSQGRKTQYFGPGTRLLVL.

The chain links TRBV7-2 to TRBJ2-7, with 7 bases fitting TRBD2. In germline, CDR1 is SGHTA, CDR2 FQGNSA. V shed 5 bases, J shed 6 bases, and the junction held 16 bases outside the gene matches. The CDR3 has 16 residues. The CDR3 protein is CASSAPGQAGRSEQYF. The CDR3 nucleotides are TGTGCCAGCAGCGCCCCAGGCCAAGCGGGAAGGTCCGAGCAGTACTTC.

The chain recombines TRBV30 with TRBJ2-7; tentatively, D is TRBD2 (6 bases). This CDR3 is built from 13 residues. The ends were cut back, 2 bases at V and 0 bases at J, with 8 bases in the middle. Germline V gene lookup returns CDR1 GTSNPN and CDR2 SVGIG (reference sequence). CDR3: CAWSRGLSYEQYF. In nucleotides, the CDR3 is TGTGCCTGGAGTAGGGGACTCTCCTACGAGCAGTACTTC.

This clone was seen a handful of times. In the same sample, other DNA sequences code for this CDR3. This chain connects TRBV5-4 to TRBJ2-5, with D perhaps TRBD1 or TRBD2 (5 bases each). Germline CDR1 is SGHNT and CDR2 is YYREEE (reference sequence). The CDR3 covers 14 residues. Trimming left V 0 bases short and J 1 base short, with 7 bases between. This chain's CDR3 is CASSLGGFQETQYF. CDR3 DNA sequence: TGTGCCAGCAGCTTGGGGGGGTTCCAAGAGACCCAGTACTTC. The full variable domain, in which reference TRBV5-4 and TRBJ2-5 provide the parts outside the CDR3, is ETGVTQSPTHLIKTRGQQVTLRCSSQSGHNTVSWYQQALGQGPQFIFQYYREEENGRGNFPPRFSGLQFPNYSSELNVNALELDDSALYLCASSLGGFQETQYFGPGTRLLVL.

Concerning this clone: A much larger clonotype is one base distant, so this may be a read error. Other DNA variants within this sample encode the same CDR3. V usage is TRBV5-1 and J usage is TRBJ2-2, with 7 bases identical to TRBD1. The CDR3 is made up of 14 amino acids. Germline V CDR1 and CDR2: SGHRS, YFSETQ. V was clipped by 4 bases and J by 4 bases; unmatched bases: 4. CDR3 in DNA: TGCGCCAGCAGCCCCGGGACAGTCACCGGGGAGCTGTTTTTT. It is translated as CASSPGTVTGELFF.

J is TRBJ2-6 and V is TRBV28; D tentatively reads TRBD1 or TRBD2 (5 bases each). CDR1 is MDHEN and CDR2 is SYDVKM in the germline V gene. V was cut by 6 bases and J by 6 bases, with 15 bases left in between. The CDR3 extends over 15 amino acids. CDR3 sequence (DNA): TGTGCCAGCAGACCCGGGACGTGGATGGCCAACGTCCTGACTTTC. It codes for CASRPGTWMANVLTF.

This clone was detected once. This chain uses TRBV14 with TRBJ2-3; a possible D gene is TRBD2 (6 bases). The V gene's germline CDR1 is SGHDN and CDR2 FVKESK. The CDR3 loop spans 17 amino acids. V was shortened by 5 bases and J by 5 bases, with 23 bases between the two germline ends. The CDR3 is CASSGWRDQRFRDTQYF. The CDR3 DNA sequence: TGTGCCAGCAGCGGTTGGCGGGACCAGCGTTTTAGAGATACGCAGTATTTT.

The chain recombines TRBV5-1 with TRBJ2-5; 12 positions agree with TRBD2. This CDR3 spans 17 amino acids. Per germline, CDR1 SGHRS and CDR2 YFSETQ. The V gene end was trimmed by 4 bases and the J gene end by 5 bases; junction bases not matched to a gene: 12. The CDR3 loop is CASSPVPSGRAAETQYF. CDR3 nucleotide sequence: TGCGCCAGCAGCCCTGTCCCTAGCGGGAGGGCCGCGGAGACCCAGTACTTC. Supplemented by reference TRBV5-1 and TRBJ2-5, the full variable domain reads KAGVTQTPRYLIKTRGQQVTLSCSPISGHRSVSWYQQTPGQGLQFLFEYFSETQRNKGNFPGRFSGRQFSNSRSEMNVSTLELGDSALYLCASSPVPSGRAAETQYFGPGTRLLVL.

A few counts support this clone. J is TRBJ2-4 and V is TRBV6-1; D unresolved. Germline lookup yields CDR1 MNHNS and CDR2 SASEGT. This CDR3 comprises 15 residues. V was shortened by 1 base and J by 7 bases, with 14 bases between the two germline ends. The DNA for the CDR3 is TGTGCCAGCAGTGAAGGGGCTGAGCGCCGGAACATTCAGTACTTC. This codes for CASSEGAERRNIQYF.

V usage is TRBV11-3 and J usage is TRBJ2-1; D gene ambiguous. With 5 bases removed from V and 9 bases from J, the gap between germline ends came to 20 bases. The germline gives CDR1 SGHNT, CDR2 YENEEA. The CDR3 runs to 15 residues. Here the CDR3 reads CASSTGSSLIGEQFF. CDR3 coding DNA: TGTGCCAGCAGCACCGGGTCAAGCCTGATCGGTGAGCAGTTCTTC.

This clone was found once. CDR3: CASSYIRGRTQYF. CDR3 DNA sequence: TGTGCCAGCAGTTACATCAGGGGGCGGACCCAGTACTTC. The V gene is TRBV6-6, the J gene TRBJ2-5, with TRBD1 matching 8 bases. Germline CDR1 and CDR2: MNHNY and SVGAGI (reference sequence). The ends lost 2 bases at V and 7 bases at J; junction bases unmatched: 3. The CDR3 is made up of 13 amino acids.

The sample holds a few counts of this clone. The chain is built from TRBV6-5 and TRBJ2-3; no definite D call. Looked up from germline, CDR1 is MNHEY and CDR2 is SVGAGI. This CDR3 has 14 residues. CDR3 in DNA: TGTGCGAGTAAGGTGGACCAATCCACAGATACGCAGTATTTT. Translation gives CASKVDQSTDTQYF.

The CDR3 loop reads CASSLQGGDLQPQHF. The CDR3 DNA reads as TGTGCCAGCAGCCTGCAGGGTGGAGATCTTCAGCCCCAGCATTTT. The rearrangement joins TRBV2 to TRBJ1-5, with a tentative D call TRBD1 (5 bases). V was cut by 6 bases and J by 6 bases, with 18 bases left in between. Germline values: CDR1 SNHLY, CDR2 FYNNEI. The CDR3 loop spans 15 amino acids.

This clone showed up just once. This chain uses TRBV27 with TRBJ2-3, with a weak D call TRBD2 (5 bases). CDR1 and CDR2 (germline): MNHEY, SMNVEV (reference sequence). With 0 bases removed from V and 3 bases from J, the gap between germline ends came to 25 bases. The CDR3 has 20 amino acids. CDR3 DNA: TGTGCCAGCAGTTTATCGATAACGAGGGTCCGCCCCCGGAGGACAGATACGCAGTATTTT. This translates into CASSLSITRVRPRRTDTQYF.

The V and J genes are TRBV28 and TRBJ2-1; D is tentatively TRBD1 or TRBD2 (5 bases each). This CDR3 is 16 amino acids long. Germline V gene lookup returns CDR1 MDHEN and CDR2 SYDVKM. With 6 bases removed from V and 0 bases from J, the gap between germline ends came to 15 bases. The CDR3 loop is CASSSRTGGSYNEQFF. The CDR3 coding sequence is TGTGCCAGCAGCTCGAGGACTGGGGGCTCCTACAATGAGCAGTTCTTC.

This clone was picked up one time. The rearrangement joins TRBV28 to TRBJ2-2; 13 bases are a match to TRBD2. The CDR3 length is 16 residues. Germline V gene lookup returns CDR1 MDHEN and CDR2 SYDVKM. V was clipped by 5 bases and J by 7 bases; unmatched bases: 7. The CDR3 coding sequence is TGTGCCAGCAGTACTAGCGGGAGGGCCCACGGCGGGGAGCTGTTTTTT. Amino acid sequence: CASSTSGRAHGGELFF.

This chain uses TRBV5-1 with TRBJ2-7; D may be TRBD1 (6 bases). In germline, CDR1 is SGHRS, CDR2 YFSETQ. V lost 4 bases and J 0 bases, leaving 17 bases between the germline ends. The CDR3 extends over 16 amino acids. Written as DNA, the CDR3 is TGCGCCAGCAGCCCGAGAACAGGGTTGGGCTCCTACGAGCAGTACTTC. It is translated as CASSPRTGLGSYEQYF.

Concerning this clone itself: Other DNA sequences in the sample encode the same CDR3. The chain employs TRBV6-1 and TRBJ2-4; D perhaps matches TRBD2 (6 bases). CDR3 length: 14 residues. CDR1 and CDR2 from the germline V gene are MNHNS and SASEGT. V lost 0 bases and J lost 8, with 11 bases in between. Here the CDR3 reads CASSEAGGRDIQYF. Here the CDR3 DNA reads TGTGCCAGCAGTGAAGCGGGAGGACGAGACATTCAGTACTTC.

The chain has TRBV10-3 and TRBJ1-2, with 10 positions matching TRBD1. In germline, CDR1 is ENHRY, CDR2 SYGVKD. J was trimmed by 6 bases and V by 5 bases; bases with no gene match: 6. The CDR3 consists of 14 residues. CDR3 in DNA: TGTGCCATCAGTCCCGGGACAGGGGAAGATGGCTACACCTTC. Its protein product is CAISPGTGEDGYTF.

The chain is built from TRBV12-5 and TRBJ2-2, with 7 bases matching TRBD1. After removal of 2 bases from V and 7 bases from J, the junction contained 10 bases not matched to a gene. The CDR3 has 16 amino acids. CDR1 is LGHNT, CDR2 FRNRAP, per germline. Written as DNA, the CDR3 is TGTGCTAGTGGTTTGCATCAACAGGGGTTCGGCGGGGAGCTGTTTTTT. Protein sequence: CASGLHQQGFGGELFF. The full variable domain, rest sourced from reference TRBV12-5 and TRBJ2-2, is DARVTQTPRHKVTEMGQEVTMRCQPILGHNTVFWYRQTMMQGLELLAYFRNRAPLDDSGMPKDRFSAEMPDATLATLKIQPSEPRDSAVYFCASGLHQQGFGGELFFGEGSRLTVL.

The chain carries TRBV19 and TRBJ2-2; D gene unclear. Trimming removed 3 bases from V and 2 bases from J, with 7 bases in between. The length of the CDR3 is 14 residues. Germline-derived CDR1 and CDR2 are LNHDA and SQIVND (reference sequence). The CDR3: CASSISENTGELFF. DNA for the CDR3: TGTGCCAGTAGTATCTCTGAAAACACCGGGGAGCTGTTTTTT.

This clone showed up just a few times. This sample also contains other DNA sequences that code for the same CDR3. The chain links TRBV5-1 to TRBJ2-1; perhaps TRBD2 as D (6 bases). V was shortened by 0 bases and J by 2 bases, with 9 bases between the two germline ends. Germline CDR1 is SGHRS and CDR2 is YFSETQ. This CDR3 contains 15 residues. The CDR3 DNA is TGCGCCAGCAGCTTGGATAGCGGAACCTACAATGAGCAGTTCTTC. Residues: CASSLDSGTYNEQFF. The whole variable domain, filled in from reference TRBV5-1 and TRBJ2-1, reads KAGVTQTPRYLIKTRGQQVTLSCSPISGHRSVSWYQQTPGQGLQFLFEYFSETQRNKGNFPGRFSGRQFSNSRSEMNVSTLELGDSALYLCASSLDSGTYNEQFFGPGTRLTVL.